The following is a T cell receptor beta chain sequence with its context. Its antigen is as yet unknown. Primers included in the PCR were 60 Vbeta and 13 Jbeta primers. The protocol was immunoSEQ multiplex PCR, while the TCRdb copy is restricted to in-frame clones and leaves out a portion. Among about 200,000 clones, 75% to 90% were seen once, and the ten largest hold around 0.31%. The CDR3 contains 15 residues. The V gene end was trimmed by 6 bases and the J gene end by 6 bases; junction bases not matched to a gene: 5. Germline assignment: CDR1 MDHEN and CDR2 SYDVKM. This specimen belongs to a study of cytomegalovirus exposure and HLA in healthy donors. Study results and caveats: Earlier analysis yielded a pattern in which most TCR beta V segments were productive about 87% or about 30% of the time.

The sequencing sample was made of PBMCs. This sequence joins TRBV28 and TRBJ2-1, with 13 bases fitting TRBD2. The TCR was taken from a young woman in good health and CMV-seronegative. CDR3 region: CASSRGLAGANEQFF. The CDR3 DNA sequence: TGTGCCAGCAGCCGCGGACTAGCGGGAGCCAATGAGCAGTTCTTC.